The 8 T cell receptor beta chains below were found in one sample sequenced in a study of T cell repertoires in cytomegalovirus infection. TCRdb processed the reads anew with MiXCR; each CDR3 protein has one entry. The sample carries about 500,000 distinct CDR3 sequences, around a third recorded once. No antigen has been identified for these receptors. The specimen was cultured PBMCs, collected from culture after CMV antigen stimulation. The receptor set was obtained from a human donor in good health (CMV status not recorded). Some clones in this sample may be carry-over from other donors' samples.

CDR3 residues: CASSLREQGVSGNTIYF. CDR3 bases: TGTGCCAGCAGCTTAAGAGAACAGGGGGTCTCTGGAAACACCATATATTTT. The chain carries TRBV7-2 and TRBJ1-3; 8 bases line up with TRBD1. The CDR3 contains 17 residues. With 2 bases clipped from V and 0 bases from J, the junction kept 6 bases outside the gene matches. Germline V lookup: CDR1 SGHTA, CDR2 FQGNSA.

In its sample, this clonotype was seen many times. The rearrangement links TRBV7-2 to TRBJ2-3; D gene ambiguous. This CDR3 contains 12 residues. V lost 7 bases and J lost 4, with 9 bases in between. From germline, CDR1 is SGHTA and CDR2 FQGNSA. CDR3 sequence reads: CASNYGPDTQYF. Here the CDR3 DNA reads TGTGCCAGCAACTATGGCCCAGATACGCAGTATTTT.

The rearrangement links TRBV24-1 to TRBJ2-2; D is uncertain. The CDR3 covers 14 residues. Germline CDR1 KGHDR, CDR2 SFDVKD. Trimming took 7 bases from V and 1 from J, leaving 9 bases between them. Written as DNA, the CDR3 is TGTGCCACCAGAGGCTGGGAGAACACCGGGGAGCTGTTTTTT. It is translated as CATRGWENTGELFF.

Of note for this clonotype: At one end, the junction sequence differs from germline, possibly due to a read error. The J gene is TRBJ2-1, the V gene TRBV20-1; D unresolved. The germline CDR1 and CDR2 sequences are DFQATT and SNEGSKA (reference sequence). CDR3 length: 13 amino acids. DNA of the CDR3: TGCAGTGCTAGAGGGGCCACCTACAATGAGGAGTTCTTC. It translates to CSARGATYNEEFF.

This clonotype was recorded a few times. The chain's CDR3 is CASRDRGPSSYNEQFF. Written as DNA, the CDR3 is TGTGCCAGCAGAGACAGGGGGCCCTCGTCCTACAATGAGCAGTTCTTC. The chain employs TRBV7-2 and TRBJ2-1; 10 nucleotides align to TRBD1. The CDR3 has 16 residues. CDR1 SGHTA and CDR2 FQGNSA come from the germline V gene. Germline trimming cut 6 bases from V and 1 base from J; bases unmatched to any gene: 6.

The chain employs TRBV20-1 and TRBJ2-7; TRBD1 matches 8 bases. Germline values: CDR1 DFQATT, CDR2 SNEGSKA (reference sequence). The CDR3 has 17 residues. Trimming took 4 bases from V and 0 from J; bases not matched to a gene: 14. The CDR3 region has the DNA TGCAGTGCTACAGGGACAGGCAGGGGGAAAAGCTCCTACGAGCAGTACTTC. Encoded protein: CSATGTGRGKSSYEQYF.

The chain is built from TRBV12-3 or TRBV12-4 and TRBJ2-7; D possibly corresponds to TRBD2 (5 bases). This CDR3 spans 14 amino acids. Trimming took off 2 bases at V and 2 bases at J, with 10 bases between the two ends. The CDR3 DNA reads TGTGCCAGCAGTTTAAGAGAGGGTCCCTACGAGCAGTACTTC. It codes for CASSLREGPYEQYF.

The sample holds many counts of this clonotype. The chain is built from TRBV19 and TRBJ2-7, with D possibly matching TRBD2 (5 bases). This CDR3 is built from 17 residues. V shed 3 bases and J shed 3 bases, with 21 bases lying between them. Germline CDR1 is LNHDA and CDR2 is SQIVND (reference sequence). This CDR3 is CASSMRVTQMKDYEQYF. The CDR3 coding sequence is TGTGCCAGTAGTATGAGGGTCACCCAGATGAAAGACTACGAGCAGTACTTC.